This T cell receptor (beta chain) was captured by sequencing in a study of shared clonotypes between healthy human individuals. At the level of the study: Serving as donors were a couple of women and three men, whose ages spanned 18 to 49. Each donor's CD8 memory used one plate, CD8 naive two, each CD4 subset three.

This clone was recorded only once. Germline V lookup: CDR1 SGHRS, CDR2 YFSETQ. The germline V and J ends were trimmed by 7 bases and 0 bases, with 10 bases remaining between them. The CDR3 runs to 14 residues. An even split of each subset's genomic DNA across several immunoSEQ plates was performed. Libraries were prepared by immunoSEQ multiplex PCR; TCRdb keeps only in-frame clonotypes and omits some of them. The table shows roughly 2.6 million clones, with roughly 92% occurring only once. The sequence was obtained from a man aged 18 to 30 in good health. The sequenced material came from naive CD4+ T cells sorted from blood. The subset was: CD45RA+ positively selected. V gene TRBV5-1 combines with J gene TRBJ1-4, with D perhaps TRBD1 (6 bases). For the CDR3, the DNA is TGCGCCAGCCGGACAGCCGCAACTAATGAAAAACTGTTTTTT. This gives the protein CASRTAATNEKLFF. The variable domain in full, completed from reference TRBV5-1 and TRBJ1-4, reads KAGVTQTPRYLIKTRGQQVTLSCSPISGHRSVSWYQQTPGQGLQFLFEYFSETQRNKGNFPGRFSGRQFSNSRSEMNVSTLELGDSALYLCASRTAATNEKLFFGSGTQLSVL.